Listed here is a single TCR beta chain. The CDR3 is 16 amino acids. Germline V gene sequence: CDR1 PRHDT, CDR2 FYEKMQ (reference sequence). The V and J ends lost 3 bases and 4 bases respectively, with 18 bases between them. Some clones are missing from TCRdb's copy, which holds only in-frame ones; the method was immunoSEQ multiplex PCR. The sample records fewer than 200,000 clones, around 88% being singletons. This entry belongs to a study of control samples from healthy donors and cancer patients. The sample consisted of blood. The receptor was derived from a woman aged 25 to 45 in good health. The chain uses TRBV13 and TRBJ1-1, with D maybe TRBD1 (5 bases). The CDR3 region is CASSLSSGKGSTEAFF. The CDR3 DNA follows: TGTGCCAGCAGCTTGAGTTCGGGTAAGGGGTCCACTGAAGCTTTCTTT.